This record concerns one T cell receptor beta chain sequence. The source of the sample is a study of T cell changes during pregnancy in multiple sclerosis. V dropped 5 bases and J dropped 4 bases, with 17 bases sitting between them. The CDR3 is made up of 14 amino acids. Germline-derived CDR1 and CDR2 are SQVTM and ANQGSEA. This table comes from immunoSEQ multiplex PCR, and its TCRdb copy is limited to in-frame clones, with some not included. The sample holds under 65,000 clones, approximately 93% seen once. V is TRBV29-1 and J is TRBJ1-1; D gene ambiguous. The receptor comes from a female donor with multiple sclerosis, enrolled in a pregnancy study. The material sequenced was CD8+ T cells from peripheral blood mononuclear cells, taken in the third trimester of pregnancy. The CDR3 nucleotides read TGCAGCGTTAACCAGATCATTCGTGGCACTGAAGCTTTCTTT. Residues: CSVNQIIRGTEAFF.